This T cell receptor beta chain comes out of a study of blood T cells in healthy people across ages. This clonotype was observed many times. Trimming removed 2 bases at V and 5 bases at J, with 13 bases between. Germline V CDR1 and CDR2: SGHTA, FQGNSA. This CDR3 is 15 amino acids long. Through a sample-barcoded 5' primer and a J-beta primer mix, a second PCR was run for roughly 6 to 12 cycles. Via MiXCR, TCRdb re-called the 5' RACE reads, giving one row per CDR3 protein. The repertoire holds under 1,000,000 distinct CDR3 sequences, around half seen once, with about a sixth in the top ten. Isolating PBMCs gave at least 6.5 million of these cells per sample.

Sequencing was done on a sample of blood. This chain connects TRBV7-2 to TRBJ2-1, with a possible D match to TRBD1 (6 bases). The receptor's source is a man older than 75 in good health. The CDR3 nucleotides are TGTGCCAGCAGCTTATTCGGTCAGGGGAACAATGAGCAGTTCTTC. It translates to CASSLFGQGNNEQFF. Using reference TRBV7-2 and TRBJ2-1 for the parts outside the CDR3, the full variable domain is GAGVSQSPSNKVTEKGKDVELRCDPISGHTALYWYRQSLGQGLEFLIYFQGNSAPDKSGLPSDRFSAERTGGSVSTLTIQRTQQEDSAVYLCASSLFGQGNNEQFFGPGTRLTVL.